The subject of this entry is one TCR beta chain. Its target is not known. These data are taken from a study of PD-1 blockade in classical Hodgkin lymphoma. Overall study context: Patients were administered nivolumab (3 mg/kg intravenously) every 2 weeks. Study results and limitations: Healthy donors were reported to have higher baseline TCR diversity than newly diagnosed patients. The study found that TCR diversity rose significantly by C4D1 in CD4+ but not CD8+ cells. Lower baseline TCR diversity marked trial partial responders and progressors.

Relapse was seen in all patients after autologous stem cell transplantation, and brentuximab vedotin exposure was variable. This table comes from immunoSEQ multiplex PCR, and its TCRdb copy is limited to in-frame clones, with some not included. The repertoire holds about 97,000 clones, with 80% to 85% as singletons. Looked up from germline, CDR1 is SGHDN and CDR2 is FVKESK. The CDR3 loop spans 15 amino acids. V shed 0 bases and J 2 bases; nucleotides not matched to a gene: 3. The input for sequencing was peripheral blood mononuclear cells (PBMCs), taken at baseline. The chain uses TRBV14 and TRBJ2-7; 8 positions agree with TRBD2. The sequence came from a human donor with classical Hodgkin lymphoma. CDR3 DNA: TGTGCCAGCAGCCAAGATATAGCGGGACCCTACGAGCAGTACTTC. This gives the protein CASSQDIAGPYEQYF.